Shown below are 9 T cell receptor beta chains from a single sample sequenced in a study of T cell responses to AZD1222 COVID-19 vaccine. This table comes from immunoSEQ multiplex PCR, and its TCRdb copy is limited to in-frame clones, with some not included. Of around 99,000 clones in the sample, more than 70% are singletons; the top ten hold approximately 15%. Sequenced material: peripheral blood, taken on day 0 of AZD1222 vaccination. These receptors were taken from an adult in good health.

J is TRBJ2-3 and V is TRBV30, with 9 bases identical to TRBD1. Germline V CDR1 and CDR2: GTSNPN, SVGIG (reference sequence). V shed 3 bases and J 4 bases; nucleotides not matched to a gene: 5. The length of the CDR3 is 14 residues. The DNA for the CDR3 is TGTGCCTGGAGCCCGGGACAGGGCGCAGATACGCAGTATTTT. Its protein product is CAWSPGQGADTQYF.

The J gene is TRBJ2-5, the V gene TRBV15, with D perhaps TRBD2 (7 bases). V dropped 1 base and J dropped 0 bases, with 12 bases sitting between them. Germline lookup yields CDR1 LNHNV and CDR2 YYDKDF (reference sequence). This CDR3 contains 16 residues. CDR3 sequence: CATSRGGGADQETQYF. Here the CDR3 DNA reads TGTGCCACCAGCAGAGGTGGGGGGGCCGACCAAGAGACCCAGTACTTC.

V gene TRBV9 combines with J gene TRBJ2-5; D is perhaps TRBD1 or TRBD2 (6 bases each). The CDR3 has 19 residues. Trimming shortened V by 0 bases and J by 2 bases, and 23 bases separated the two germline ends. Germline V gives CDR1 SGDLS, CDR2 YYNGEE. CDR3 sequence: CASSVVGPGGGGRQETQYF. The CDR3 DNA reads TGTGCCAGCAGCGTAGTAGGGCCTGGCGGAGGGGGGAGACAAGAGACCCAGTACTTC.

The gene calls are TRBV24-1 and TRBJ2-1; 10 bases fit TRBD1. The CDR3 contains 15 residues. Trimming removed 2 bases from V and 6 bases from J; junction bases left unmatched: 3. Germline V CDR1 and CDR2: KGHDR, SFDVKD. CDR3 sequence: CATSDSRQGANEQFF. DNA of the CDR3: TGTGCCACCAGTGATTCGCGACAGGGGGCCAATGAGCAGTTCTTC.

V usage is TRBV19 and J usage is TRBJ2-5, with D possibly matching TRBD2 (6 bases). The V and J ends lost 3 bases and 1 base respectively, with 12 bases between them. The CDR3 extends over 15 amino acids. Germline V gene sequence: CDR1 LNHDA, CDR2 SQIVND (reference sequence). Here the CDR3 DNA reads TGTGCCAGTAGTATCCGGCCAGCGGGCCAAGAGACCCAGTACTTC. Amino acids: CASSIRPAGQETQYF.

The genes are TRBV3-1 (or the pseudogene TRBV3-2) and TRBJ1-6; tentatively, D is TRBD1 (6 bases). Trimming pared 0 bases from V and 8 bases from J, leaving 14 bases between. The CDR3 totals 16 residues. Germline loops: CDR1 LGHDT, CDR2 YNNKEL (reference sequence). The CDR3 here is CASSQEMWGADSPLHF. CDR3 bases: TGTGCCAGCAGCCAAGAGATGTGGGGGGCTGATTCACCCCTCCACTTT.

J is TRBJ1-4 and V is TRBV29-1; 7 bases are a match to TRBD1. This CDR3 contains 13 residues. The V gene's germline CDR1 is SQVTM and CDR2 ANQGSEA. Losses at the gene ends were 3 bases for V and 8 bases for J; bases not matched to a gene: 6. The CDR3, as DNA: TGCAGCGTTGAGGGGGGGACAGACGAAAAACTGTTTTTT. Residues: CSVEGGTDEKLFF. Full variable domain (rest looked up from reference TRBV29-1 and TRBJ1-4): SAVISQKPSRDICQRGTSLTIQCQVDSQVTMMFWYRQQPGQSLTLIATANQGSEATYESGFVIDKFPISRPNLTFSTLTVSNMSPEDSSIYLCSVEGGTDEKLFFGSGTQLSVL.

CDR3 sequence: CASSYRAAGVSTDTQYF. Written as DNA, the CDR3 is TGTGCCAGCAGTTACCGGGCAGCGGGGGTAAGCACAGATACGCAGTATTTT. This rearrangement joins TRBV6-2 or TRBV6-3 to TRBJ2-3; 8 nucleotides agree with TRBD2. Germline CDR1 reads MNHEY; CDR2 reads SVGEGT. The trim removed 2 bases at V and 0 bases at J, leaving 7 bases unmatched. This CDR3 region has 17 residues.

The rearrangement joins TRBV19 to TRBJ1-3; D call uncertain. The CDR3 runs to 12 residues. The V gene's germline CDR1 is LNHDA and CDR2 SQIVND (reference sequence). V lost 4 bases and J 2 bases, leaving 3 bases between the germline ends. DNA for the CDR3: TGTGCCAGTAGTAACACTGGAAACACCATATATTTT. Translating it yields CASSNTGNTIYF.